This T cell receptor beta chain stems from a study of shared clonotypes between healthy human individuals. Trimming shortened V by 7 bases and J by 0 bases, and 22 bases separated the two germline ends. The CDR3 is 17 residues long. The V gene's germline CDR1 is SEHNR and CDR2 FQNEAQ (reference sequence). Sequencing was performed with immunoSEQ multiplex PCR; in TCRdb, only in-frame clones are kept and a portion is missing. The table records 550,000 to 800,000 clones, 90% of them present only once. The gene calls are TRBV7-9 and TRBJ2-7, with a possible D match to TRBD2 (5 bases). This TCR came from a man between 18 and 29 years old in good health. Some clones in this sample may be carry-over from other donors' samples. Sample: memory CD8+ T cells from PBMCs. Subset here: CD45RO+ cells pooled with CCR7-negative TemRA cells. As DNA, the CDR3 is TGTGCCAGCACCAGGTCCCCGGGGATGGTAAGCTCCTACGAGCAGTACTTC. It yields the protein CASTRSPGMVSSYEQYF.